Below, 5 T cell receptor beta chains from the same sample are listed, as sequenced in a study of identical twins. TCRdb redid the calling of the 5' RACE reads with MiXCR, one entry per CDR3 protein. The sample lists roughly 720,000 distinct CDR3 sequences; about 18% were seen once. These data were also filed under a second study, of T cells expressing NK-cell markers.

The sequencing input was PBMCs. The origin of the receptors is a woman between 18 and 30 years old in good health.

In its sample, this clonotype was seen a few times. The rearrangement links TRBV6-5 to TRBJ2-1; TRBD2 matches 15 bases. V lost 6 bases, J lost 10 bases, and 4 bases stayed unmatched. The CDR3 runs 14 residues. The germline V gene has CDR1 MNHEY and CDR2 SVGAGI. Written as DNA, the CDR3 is TGTGCCAGCAGATTAGGACTAGCGGGGGGGGAGCAGTTCTTC. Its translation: CASRLGLAGGEQFF.

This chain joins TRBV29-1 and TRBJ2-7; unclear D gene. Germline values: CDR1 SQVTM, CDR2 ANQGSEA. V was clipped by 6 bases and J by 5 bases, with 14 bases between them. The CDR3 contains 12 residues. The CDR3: CSVAVLGDEQYF. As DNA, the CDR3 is TGCAGCGTCGCCGTTTTGGGTGACGAGCAGTACTTC.

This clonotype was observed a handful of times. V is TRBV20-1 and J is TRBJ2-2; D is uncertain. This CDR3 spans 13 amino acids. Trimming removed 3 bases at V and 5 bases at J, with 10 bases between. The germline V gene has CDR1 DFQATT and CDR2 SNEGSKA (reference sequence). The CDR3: CSASVIQTGELFF. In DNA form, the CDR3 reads TGCAGTGCTAGTGTGATCCAAACCGGGGAGCTGTTTTTT.

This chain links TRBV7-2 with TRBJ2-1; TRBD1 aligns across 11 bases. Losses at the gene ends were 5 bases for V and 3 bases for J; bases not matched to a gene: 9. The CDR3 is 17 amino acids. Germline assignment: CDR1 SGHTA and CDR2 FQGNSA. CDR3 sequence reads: CASSKSRGTGGYNEQFF. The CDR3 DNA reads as TGTGCCAGCAGCAAATCTCGGGGGACAGGGGGCTACAATGAGCAGTTCTTC.

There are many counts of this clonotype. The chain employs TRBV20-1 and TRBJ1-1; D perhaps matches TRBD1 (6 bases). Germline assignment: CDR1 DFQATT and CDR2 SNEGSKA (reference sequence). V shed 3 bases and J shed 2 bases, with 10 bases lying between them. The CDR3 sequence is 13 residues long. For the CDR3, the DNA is TGCAGTGCTAGGGGCAGGGGAAACACTGAAGCTTTCTTT. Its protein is CSARGRGNTEAFF.